This TCR beta chain was identified during a study of T cells in localized non-small cell lung cancer (dated by TCRdb to 2019 to 2021). The study in broad terms: The study analyzed T cell repertoires of approximately 240 early-stage NSCLC patients, comparing tumors and uninvolved tumor-adjacent lungs. All 240 or so NSCLC patients in the cohort were treatment-naive and had localized lung tumors that were resected. Of the NSCLC patients, fewer than 150 were male and around 99 were female, and the mean age was approximately 66 years.

From the cysteine up to the phenylalanine, the CDR3 has a length of 15 residues. Of all the DNA, just the CDR3 is kept, 45 bases in frame from base 1. The junction shows trimming of 0 bases on V and 5 bases on J, plus 11 bases between the germline ends. Based on the germline V gene, the CDR1 and CDR2 sequences are SGDLS and YYNGEE. Remarks on this clone: Its antigen is not yet known. No per-base quality is available; no much larger clone lies one base away.

At diagnosis, peripheral blood, uninvolved tumor-adjacent lung and tumor were collected and were preserved as a mix of fresh-frozen and FFPE material. For TCR repertoire profiling, blood samples were analyzed as peripheral blood mononuclear cells. Here is what the overall study found, with its caveats: Longer overall survival was associated with higher blood T cell density, whereas shorter survival was associated with higher adjacent-lung clonality. A median of 57 of the top 100 tumor clones were detected in paired uninvolved adjacent lung, and 28 of these tumor clones were also found among the top 100 clones of the paired uninvolved adjacent lung. Uninvolved tumor-adjacent lung showed the highest T cell clonality, higher than tumor, which suggests more focused antigenic responses in the uninvolved tumor-adjacent lung. Because the study design was exploratory, TCR variables were selected using unadjusted p-values without false-discovery rate correction. Because multi-region tumor sequencing was not done, intratumor heterogeneity could not be ruled out.

The immunoSEQ Assay was used to sequence TCR beta CDR3 regions from DNA. On the study's bioinformatics: T cell density was computed as TCR beta template counts normalized to usable DNA estimated by amplifying housekeeping genes. Richness was estimated with the preseqR package, extrapolating to 400,000 templates for PBMC samples and 120,000 templates for tissue samples. Clonality was taken to be one minus Pielou's evenness. Tissue-enriched TCRs were identified through differential abundance testing performed on productive amino-acid clonotypes, with a minimum total count of 5 and an alpha of 0.1. The Jaccard Index and the Morisita Overlap Index were used to measure repertoire overlap between compartments. TCR beta CDR3s were clustered by GLIPH together with public tetramer-defined viral CDR3s, and at least three viral sequences plus V-gene enrichment were required for viral motifs. The immuneACCESS repertoire file appears here via TCRdb, limited to in-frame rearrangements. These files lack a portion of the clones; in checked studies, under half of the deficit traces to unresolved V genes, and the cause of the others is not known. Clonal size and the V and J genes are those of that table, whereas D and trimming came from the DNA. In this sample the table shows tens of thousands of clones, 70% to 85% of which occur a single time. In total, the top ten clones hold 1% to 1.5% of the sample.

Sequencing was performed on peripheral blood, taken before any cancer treatment. The chain is encoded by TRBV9 joined to TRBJ2-2; the D gene is perhaps TRBD1 or TRBD2, each of them matching over 5 bases. This sequence originates from a female donor over 55 with stage I lung adenocarcinoma. The DNA sequence is given as TGTGCCAGCAGCGTAGAGGGGACCAAGACCGGGGAGCTGTTTTTT. The translation is CASSVEGTKTGELFF.